The 21 T cell receptor beta chains reported below all come from one sample, sequenced in a study of blood T cells in healthy people across ages. It was with a sample-barcoded 5' primer and a J-beta primer mix that a second PCR of about 7 to 12 cycles was run. TCRdb used MiXCR to reprocess the 5' RACE reads, holding one entry per CDR3 protein. The sample has 600,000 or so distinct CDR3 sequences, around 31% seen once. The sequenced sample consisted of blood. The receptors were gathered from a woman older than 75 in good health.

The V and J genes are TRBV9 and TRBJ1-4; 9 bases fit TRBD1. The J call is uncertain, as TRBJ2-2 better fits the DNA end. CDR3 length: 17 amino acids. From germline, CDR1 is SGDLS and CDR2 YYNGEE. CDR3 bases: TGTGCCAGCAGCGTGGAACAGGGGGCTATAATGCCCGGGGAGCTGTTTTTT. The encoded protein is CASSVEQGAIMPGELFF.

This rearrangement joins TRBV29-1 to TRBJ1-1, with TRBD1 identical over 9 bases. CDR3 length: 13 residues. Losses at the gene ends were 7 bases for V and 0 bases for J; bases not matched to a gene: 3. CDR1 and CDR2 (germline): SQVTM, ANQGSEA. The CDR3 loop reads CSERTGVNTEAFF. In DNA, the CDR3 is TGCAGCGAAAGGACAGGGGTGAACACTGAAGCTTTCTTT.

This clonotype came up many times. The gene calls are TRBV6-2 or TRBV6-3 and TRBJ2-7; 9 bases agree with TRBD1. This CDR3 contains 17 residues. Unmatched junction bases numbered 8, after V lost 2 bases and J lost 0 bases. Per germline, CDR1 MNHEY and CDR2 SVGEGT. The DNA of the CDR3 is TGTGCCAGCAGTTACCCGCCGGGACAGGGTTACTCCTACGAGCAGTACTTC. Protein product: CASSYPPGQGYSYEQYF.

The J gene is TRBJ1-2, the V gene TRBV7-9; tentative D call: TRBD1 (5 bases). Germline V lookup: CDR1 SEHNR, CDR2 FQNEAQ (reference sequence). The germline V and J ends were trimmed by 11 bases and 4 bases, with 26 bases remaining between them. This CDR3 has 16 residues. The CDR3 region has the DNA TGTGCCCCCCTAGGTACCGGGTCCCCGGGGCGCTATGGCTACACCTTC. It yields the protein CAPLGTGSPGRYGYTF.

Ten or more counts support this clonotype. The chain couples TRBV9 to TRBJ1-2, with a tentative D call TRBD1 (6 bases). Germline V lookup: CDR1 SGDLS, CDR2 YYNGEE. The V and J ends lost 3 bases and 4 bases respectively, with 16 bases between them. The CDR3 covers 15 residues. The CDR3 sequence: CASSGATGSSYGYTF. The DNA of the CDR3 is TGTGCCAGCAGCGGAGCGACAGGATCCTCCTATGGCTACACCTTC.

Concerning this clonotype: Just one base apart from a much larger clone, this may be a read error. The V and J genes are TRBV7-2 and TRBJ2-7; 8 nucleotides line up with TRBD2. CDR1 and CDR2 from the germline V gene are SGHTA and FQGNSA. V lost 3 bases to trimming and J lost 7 bases; unmatched junction nucleotides: 11. The CDR3 loop spans 15 amino acids. CDR3: CASSLQAGAHNEQYF. The CDR3, as DNA: TGTGCCAGCAGCTTGCAAGCGGGGGCCCACAATGAGCAGTACTTC.

This chain joins TRBV30 and TRBJ2-3; TRBD2 aligns across 15 bases. The V gene's germline CDR1 is GTSNPN and CDR2 SVGIG (reference sequence). CDR3 length: 18 residues. Germline trimming cut 1 base from V and 1 base from J; bases unmatched to any gene: 6. The chain's CDR3 is CAWSGGLAGGIGTDTQYF. The CDR3 region has the DNA TGTGCCTGGAGTGGAGGACTAGCGGGGGGGATTGGCACAGATACGCAGTATTTT.

As to this clonotype: One junction end does not reproduce the germline sequence, and a read error may be involved. The chain uses TRBV7-2 and TRBJ2-6, with TRBD1 identical over 12 bases. Germline V CDR1 and CDR2: SGHTA, FQGNSA. There are 19 residues in the CDR3. The CDR3 protein is CASSLVGTGGAYGANVRTF. The CDR3 nucleotides are TGTGCCAGCAGCTTAGTCGGGACAGGGGGCGCGTACGGGGCCAACGTCCGGACTTTC.

This clonotype appeared a single time. An end of the junction differs from the germline gene, which may be a read error. The chain recombines TRBV20-1 with TRBJ1-5; the D is unclear. Germline CDR1 DFQATT, CDR2 SNEGSKA (reference sequence). The CDR3 is made up of 12 amino acids. CDR3 in DNA: TGCAGGGCTAGAGACCTAGCTGGGCCCCAGCATTTT. It encodes CRARDLAGPQHF.

This clonotype was seen ten or more times. The gene calls are TRBV29-1 and TRBJ2-1, with 7 bases lining up with TRBD1. Trimming removed 7 bases from V and 6 bases from J; junction bases left unmatched: 6. The CDR3 is 12 residues long. The germline V gene has CDR1 SQVTM and CDR2 ANQGSEA. The DNA for the CDR3 is TGCAGCGGGGACAGCACGGCCAATGAGCAGTTCTTC. As protein: CSGDSTANEQFF.

This clonotype was picked up a small number of times. At one end the junction does not follow the germline gene, possibly because of a read error. DNA of the CDR3: TGTGCCAGCAATTACTCAACTAGCGGGGGTTCCGCGGGTGAGCAGTTCTTC. It yields the protein CASNYSTSGGSAGEQFF. The chain employs TRBV6-2 or TRBV6-3 and TRBJ2-1, with 11 bases matching TRBD2. Germline CDR1 is MNHEY and CDR2 is SVGEGT. The CDR3 runs to 17 residues.

A few counts support this clonotype. A much larger clone is a single base away; this may be a read error. CDR3 region: CASRTAWRGAYEQYF. The DNA for the CDR3 is TGTGCCAGCAGAACAGCCTGGCGGGGGGCCTACGAGCAGTACTTC. The rearrangement joins TRBV27 to TRBJ2-4; 8 bases align to TRBD2. The last part of the DNA fits TRBJ2-7 better; the J call may be wrong. There are 15 residues in the CDR3. The germline CDR1 and CDR2 sequences are MNHEY and SMNVEV (reference sequence).

This clonotype has only a few counts. The rearrangement joins TRBV2 to TRBJ2-7, with D perhaps assigned TRBD1 or TRBD2 (7 bases each). The germline CDR1 and CDR2 sequences are SNHLY and FYNNEI. The CDR3 is 15 amino acids. V gave up 5 bases and J gave up 6 bases, with 20 bases separating them. The CDR3 nucleotides are TGTGCCAGCAGTACAGGGGACTATTGGGAAGGCGAGCAGTACTTC. This translates into CASSTGDYWEGEQYF.

This clonotype was recorded many times. The rearrangement joins TRBV6-2 or TRBV6-3 to TRBJ2-1; D gene unclear. CDR3 length: 15 residues. Trimming cost V 6 bases and J 3 bases, with 15 bases left between them. The V gene's germline CDR1 is MNHEY and CDR2 SVGEGT. The CDR3 DNA sequence: TGTGCCAGCAGGACAACAGAAAATTACTACAATGAGCAGTTCTTC. Protein: CASRTTENYYNEQFF.

This clonotype was counted ten times or more. V and J are TRBV12-3 or TRBV12-4 and TRBJ1-5; 11 nucleotides align to TRBD1. The CDR3 spans 16 residues. Unmatched junction bases numbered 4, after V lost 6 bases and J lost 0 bases. The CDR3 coding sequence is TGTGCCAGCAGGTACGGACAGGGGGCTAGCAATCAGCCCCAGCATTTT. It is translated as CASRYGQGASNQPQHF.

This clonotype appeared a few times. This may be a read error: a much more frequent sequence differs by one nucleotide. The chain carries TRBV3-1 and TRBJ2-5; 7 nucleotides agree with TRBD1. Gene TRBJ2-7 matches the end of the DNA better, so the J call may be wrong. CDR1 and CDR2 from the germline V gene are LGHDT and YNNKEL (reference sequence). CDR3 size: 14 residues. CDR3 DNA sequence: TGTGCCAGCAGCCCTGGATGGACAGGCGGCGAGCAGTACTTC. As protein: CASSPGWTGGEQYF.

The V call is TRBV27, the J call TRBJ1-4, with D unclear. The CDR3 totals 13 residues. CDR1 and CDR2 (germline): MNHEY, SMNVEV (reference sequence). V was trimmed by 7 bases and J by 3 bases, leaving 9 bases between them. The CDR3 protein is CASKRTSNEKLFF. CDR3 sequence (DNA): TGTGCCAGCAAGCGGACGTCTAATGAAAAACTGTTTTTT.

This clonotype came up many times. The V gene is TRBV5-5, the J gene TRBJ2-1; 7 positions match TRBD2. Germline lookup yields CDR1 SGHKS and CDR2 YYEKEE (reference sequence). This CDR3 has 15 residues. The trim removed 4 bases at V and 5 bases at J, leaving 9 bases unmatched. The CDR3 DNA sequence: TGTGCCAGCAGCCCAAGGCGGGGGAACAACAATGAGCAGTTCTTC. It specifies CASSPRRGNNNEQFF.

This clonotype was observed at least ten times. The chain joins TRBV5-6 to TRBJ2-1; 9 nucleotides match TRBD1. V lost 3 bases, J lost 2 bases, and 6 bases stayed unmatched. The V gene's germline CDR1 is SGHDT and CDR2 YYEEEE. There are 16 residues in the CDR3. In DNA form, the CDR3 reads TGTGCCAGCAGCTCTATCGACAGGGGGGCCTACAATGAGCAGTTCTTC. As protein: CASSSIDRGAYNEQFF.

In this sample, this clonotype turned up a few times. The chain is built from TRBV20-1 and TRBJ2-1, with TRBD1 matching over 7 bases. The DNA matches TRBJ2-7 better at its end, which makes the J call doubtful. Germline loops: CDR1 DFQATT, CDR2 SNEGSKA (reference sequence). The CDR3 is made up of 15 amino acids. In nucleotides, the CDR3 is TGCAGTGCTACCTACCCCGGGACAGACTACAATGAGCAGTACTTC. This sequence encodes CSATYPGTDYNEQYF.

This clonotype was recorded at least ten times. The chain recombines TRBV30 with TRBJ1-4, with D possibly being TRBD1 (6 bases). V gave up 8 bases and J gave up 7 bases, with 17 bases separating them. This CDR3 spans 13 amino acids. Per the germline V gene, CDR1 is GTSNPN and CDR2 is SVGIG (reference sequence). The CDR3 DNA reads as TGTGCCGGTACAGGGCAACGGGTTGAAAAACTGTTTTTT. Its protein product is CAGTGQRVEKLFF.